This entry describes one T cell receptor beta chain. The sample belongs to a study of cytomegalovirus exposure and HLA in healthy donors. The PCR contained 60 Vbeta and 13 Jbeta primers. The method was immunoSEQ multiplex PCR; TCRdb's version includes in-frame clones alone and lacks a portion of them. Of around 100,000 clones in the sample, approximately 70% were seen once. V shed 0 bases and J shed 5 bases, with 13 bases lying between them. Germline V lookup: CDR1 MGHRA, CDR2 YSYEKL. This CDR3 has 15 amino acids. This receptor was obtained from a woman in her forties or fifties in good health and CMV-seronegative. This chain links TRBV4-1 with TRBJ1-1; D remains unclear. Sequenced sample: PBMCs. CDR3 region: CASSQDHVGRTEAFF. CDR3 in DNA: TGCGCCAGCAGCCAAGATCACGTGGGGAGGACTGAAGCTTTCTTT.